A selection of T cell receptor beta chains follows, all from one sample in a study of T cell responses to AZD1222 COVID-19 vaccine. The table came from immunoSEQ multiplex PCR; TCRdb's copy has only in-frame clones and leaves some out. The repertoire holds about 79,000 clones, with 83% as singletons. The starting material was peripheral blood, obtained 28 days after the second AZD1222 dose. The receptors derive from an adult who received the AZD1222 COVID-19 vaccine. The CDR3 runs from the conserved cysteine through the conserved F or W. The D gene is left open where the match is weak. Expanded clones get a size class; other rows say once, few or many, or leave the size out.

CDR3: CASSVDGDTTDTQYF; DNA: TGTGCCAGCAGCGTAGATGGGGACACCACAGATACGCAGTATTTT; V: TRBV9; J: TRBJ2-3; size: few; D: .
CDR3: CAIINEGTGELFF; DNA: TGTGCCATCATAAATGAGGGCACCGGGGAGCTGTTTTTT; V: TRBV10-3; J: TRBJ2-2; size: .; D: .
CDR3: CSARGTSGQYF; DNA: TGCAGTGCTAGGGGGACTAGCGGACAGTACTTC; V: TRBV20-1; J: TRBJ2-7; size: .; D: TRBD2
CDR3: CASRQGSVGDTQYF; DNA: TGTGCCAGCCGACAGGGGAGTGTAGGAGATACGCAGTATTTT; V: TRBV6-5; J: TRBJ2-3; size: .; D: TRBD1
CDR3: CASSLGNEQFF; DNA: TGTGCCAGCAGCCTGGGGAATGAGCAGTTCTTC; V: TRBV4-2; J: TRBJ2-1; size: .; D: .
CDR3: CASSLAVAGNIQYF; DNA: TGTGCCAGCAGCTTAGCCGTAGCCGGAAACATTCAGTACTTC; V: TRBV7-2; J: TRBJ2-4; size: .; D: .
CDR3: CASSEQPSSGANVLTF; DNA: TGTGCCAGCAGCGAACAACCGAGCTCTGGGGCCAACGTCCTGACTTTC; V: TRBV6-1; J: TRBJ2-6; size: few; D: .
CDR3: CASRSPHMGGGSSGSISTDTQYF; DNA: TGTGCCAGCAGGTCACCACACATGGGGGGCGGATCTAGCGGGAGTATCTCTACAGATACGCAGTATTTT; V: TRBV28; J: TRBJ2-3; size: once; D: TRBD2
CDR3: CASSGRDRAGTGELFF; DNA: TGTGCCAGCAGCGGACGGGACAGGGCAGGAACCGGGGAGCTGTTTTTT; V: TRBV11-3; J: TRBJ2-2; size: .; D: TRBD1
CDR3: CASRGASQPQHF; DNA: TGTGCCAGCAGGGGCGCAAGTCAGCCCCAGCATTTT; V: TRBV27; J: TRBJ1-5; size: .; D: .
CDR3: CASSQDWGSRETQYF; DNA: TGTGCCAGCAGCCAAGATTGGGGTAGCCGAGAGACCCAGTACTTC; V: TRBV4-2; J: TRBJ2-5; size: .; D: .
CDR3: CASSLGAQNEQYF; DNA: TGCGCCAGCAGCTTGGGAGCGCAGAACGAGCAGTACTTC; V: TRBV5-1; J: TRBJ2-7; size: .; D: .
CDR3: CASSFPGATSGRRYEQFF; DNA: TGTGCCAGCAGTTTTCCAGGGGCGACTAGCGGGAGGCGATATGAGCAGTTCTTC; V: TRBV28; J: TRBJ2-1; size: .; D: TRBD2
CDR3: CASSPTGVSATNEKLFF; DNA: TGTGCCAGCAGCCCAACAGGGGTCAGTGCAACTAATGAAAAACTGTTTTTT; V: TRBV11-2; J: TRBJ1-4; size: .; D: TRBD1
CDR3: CASSLTEARQETQYF; DNA: TGTGCCAGCAGCTTAACTGAGGCCCGTCAAGAGACCCAGTACTTC; V: TRBV7-2; J: TRBJ2-5; size: .; D: .
CDR3: CSARRGRGYTF; DNA: TGCAGTGCTAGAAGGGGGCGAGGCTACACCTTC; V: TRBV20-1; J: TRBJ1-2; size: .; D: TRBD1
CDR3: CASSPTGGSTEAFF; DNA: TGTGCCAGTAGTCCTACAGGGGGGAGCACTGAAGCTTTCTTT; V: TRBV19; J: TRBJ1-1; size: many; D: TRBD1
CDR3: CAWNRGPGTEAFF; DNA: TGTGCCTGGAATAGGGGCCCGGGGACTGAAGCTTTCTTT; V: TRBV30; J: TRBJ1-1; size: .; D: .
CDR3: CASSYSGAPLSYEQYF; DNA: TGTGCCAGCAGTTACTCGGGGGCCCCCCTCTCCTACGAGCAGTACTTC; V: TRBV6-5; J: TRBJ2-7; size: .; D: .
CDR3: CASSEGQYNSPLHF; DNA: TGTGCCAGCAGCGAGGGGCAGTATAATTCACCCCTCCACTTT; V: TRBV9; J: TRBJ1-6; size: .; D: .
CDR3: CSASKRAGDEQFF; DNA: TGCAGTGCTAGTAAGCGGGCGGGAGATGAGCAGTTCTTC; V: TRBV20-1; J: TRBJ2-1; size: .; D: TRBD2
CDR3: CASPRTPYSNQPQHF; DNA: TGTGCCAGCCCCCGGACACCTTATAGCAATCAGCCCCAGCATTTT; V: TRBV3-1/TRBV3-2; J: TRBJ1-5; size: few; D: .
CDR3: CASSLFGRGNYGYTF; DNA: TGCGCCAGCAGCTTGTTTGGCAGGGGGAACTATGGCTACACCTTC; V: TRBV5-1; J: TRBJ1-2; size: .; D: TRBD1
CDR3: CASSWTRYGYTF; DNA: TGTGCCAGCAGCTGGACCCGGTATGGCTACACCTTC; V: TRBV12-3/TRBV12-4; J: TRBJ1-2; size: .; D: .
CDR3: CASSVGGVYEQYF; DNA: TGCGCCAGCAGCGTAGGGGGAGTCTACGAGCAGTACTTC; V: TRBV5-1; J: TRBJ2-7; size: .; D: .
CDR3: CASSQRGGLGNQPQHF; DNA: TGTGCCAGCAGCCAGCGGGGGGGGCTAGGAAATCAGCCCCAGCATTTT; V: TRBV3-1/TRBV3-2; J: TRBJ1-5; size: .; D: .
CDR3: CASSPPGGSSTDTQYF; DNA: TGTGCCAGCAGCCCACCCGGAGGATCAAGCACAGATACGCAGTATTTT; V: TRBV7-9; J: TRBJ2-3; size: once; D: .
CDR3: CASSLEAGRNYGYTF; DNA: TGTGCCAGCAGCTTAGAGGCCGGGCGTAACTATGGCTACACCTTC; V: TRBV7-2; J: TRBJ1-2; size: .; D: .
CDR3: CASSLSTGGFTEAFF; DNA: TGTGCCAGCAGTTTATCGACAGGGGGCTTCACTGAAGCTTTCTTT; V: TRBV28; J: TRBJ1-1; size: .; D: TRBD1
CDR3: CASSQDLLASYNEQFF; DNA: TGCGCCAGCAGCCAAGATTTACTAGCGTCCTACAATGAGCAGTTCTTC; V: TRBV4-3; J: TRBJ2-1; size: .; D: TRBD2
CDR3: CASSFKDGTSGRARNEQFF; DNA: TGTGCCAGCAGTTTCAAGGACGGGACTAGCGGGAGGGCCCGGAATGAGCAGTTCTTC; V: TRBV28; J: TRBJ2-1; size: .; D: TRBD2
CDR3: CASSRANTGELFF; DNA: TGTGCCAGCAGCCGCGCGAACACCGGGGAGCTGTTTTTT; V: TRBV5-5; J: TRBJ2-2; size: .; D: .
CDR3: CASSDSGQEYYGYTF; DNA: TGTGCCAGCAGTGACTCTGGACAGGAGTACTATGGCTACACCTTC; V: TRBV28; J: TRBJ1-2; size: .; D: TRBD1
CDR3: CASSSSRGDTEAFF; DNA: TGTGCCAGCAGCTCTTCCAGGGGGGACACTGAAGCTTTCTTT; V: TRBV9; J: TRBJ1-1; size: .; D: TRBD1
CDR3: CASSLNPGNTEAFF; DNA: TGTGCCAGCAGCTTAAATCCTGGGAACACTGAAGCTTTCTTT; V: TRBV7-3; J: TRBJ1-1; size: .; D: .